This entry lists 15 T cell receptor beta chains sequenced from one sample in a study of tumor and adjacent non-tumor tissue in lung cancer. The template was RNA from unsorted bulk tissue. More than 3 cm separated this lung sample from the edge of the tumor. Three rounds of nested PCR, following a modified ARM-PCR protocol, produced the TCRbeta library. TCRdb independently ran MiXCR on the multiplex PCR reads; one entry per CDR3 protein. This table has under 85,000 distinct CDR3 sequences, less than 85% appearing once. The source material was distant non-tumor lung tissue. These receptors were obtained from a man between 65 and 80 years old with non-small cell lung cancer.

About this clonotype: Since no conserved phenylalanine or tryptophan closes the CDR3, a read error is the likely cause. The CDR3 region is CAIISDRESEKLFS. CDR3 bases: TGTGCCATCATATCGGACAGGGAGAGTGAAAAACTGTTTTCT. The V gene is TRBV12-3 or TRBV12-4, the J gene TRBJ1-4; TRBD1 matches 8 bases. V trimming: 10 bases; J trimming: 7 bases; junction bases outside the gene matches: 11. The CDR3 is 14 residues long.

Worth noting for this clonotype: One junction end disagrees with the germline gene, perhaps due to a read error. The J gene is TRBJ2-7, the V gene TRBV11-2; D might be TRBD2 (9 bases). Germline V lookup: CDR1 SGHAT, CDR2 FQNNGV. This CDR3 is built from 16 residues. CDR3 bases: TGTGCCAGCACCCCCAGGGGGCGGGGGGGATCCTACGAGCTGTACTTC. Amino acids: CASTPRGRGGSYELYF.

This clonotype has only a few counts. This may come from a read error, since a much larger clone is one base off. V usage is TRBV4-2 and J usage is TRBJ2-7; the D gene is possibly TRBD1 (6 bases). CDR3 length equals 14 residues. CDR1 is LGHNA, CDR2 YNFKEQ, per germline. The CDR3 DNA reads as TGTGTCAGCAGCCAAGATACAGGGATCGACGAGCAGTACTTC. Its protein product is CVSSQDTGIDEQYF.

For this clonotype: One end of the junction does not line up with germline, which may come from a read error. This sequence joins TRBV6-5 and TRBJ1-1; no clear D. CDR3 length: 15 amino acids. Germline V gives CDR1 MNHEY, CDR2 SVGAGI. CDR3 nucleotide sequence: TGTGCGAGCATTAGAAGACAAGGGATGAACACTGAAGCTTTCTTC. It specifies CASIRRQGMNTEAFF.

V and J are TRBV12-3 or TRBV12-4 and TRBJ2-7, with D unclear. The germline V and J ends were trimmed by 5 bases and 6 bases, with 17 bases remaining between them. The CDR3 runs to 14 residues. The CDR3 reads CASSHLTLGCEQYF. CDR3 bases: TGTGCCAGCAGTCACCTGACACTCGGATGCGAGCAGTACTTC.

Details on this clonotype: A much bigger clone sits one base away, suggesting this may be a read error. The chain has TRBV11-1 and TRBJ2-1, with a possible D match to TRBD2 (6 bases). The V gene's germline CDR1 is SGHAT and CDR2 FQDESV (reference sequence). The length of the CDR3 is 13 residues. CDR3 amino acids: CASSSGVGSEQSF. The CDR3 DNA reads TGTGCCAGCAGCTCGGGAGTTGGCAGTGAGCAGTCCTTC.

This clonotype was seen a few times. A much larger clonotype is one base distant, so this may be a read error. The CDR3 loop is CSVSGSGYNEQFF. Here the CDR3 DNA reads TGCAGTGTTAGCGGGAGTGGGTACAATGAGCAGTTCTTC. The rearrangement uses TRBV20-1 and TRBJ2-1, with 9 bases that match TRBD2. The V gene end was trimmed by 7 bases and the J gene end by 4 bases; junction bases not matched to a gene: 5. From germline, CDR1 is DFQATT and CDR2 SNEGSKA (reference sequence). The CDR3 has 13 amino acids.

Worth noting for this clonotype: The missing conserved phenylalanine or tryptophan at the end of this CDR3 makes a read error likely. The chain links TRBV5-4 to TRBJ2-7; perhaps TRBD1 as D (6 bases). Looked up from germline, CDR1 is SGHNT and CDR2 is YYREEE (reference sequence). This CDR3 has 15 amino acids. Trimming cost V 0 bases and J 1 base, with 11 bases left between them. The CDR3 loop reads CASSLARTASYEQYL. The CDR3 DNA follows: TGTGCCAGCAGCTTGGCGCGGACAGCGTCCTACGAGCAGTACTTG.

A note on this clonotype: With a much larger clone just one base away, this may be a read error. The chain couples TRBV7-8 to TRBJ1-6, with 11 bases lining up with TRBD1. Germline lookup yields CDR1 SGHVS and CDR2 FQNEAQ. V shed 4 bases, J shed 8 bases, and the junction held 1 base outside the gene matches. The CDR3 sequence is 14 residues long. The CDR3 DNA sequence: TGTGCCAGCAGCTCGGACAGGGGGCATTCACCCCTCCACTTT. Protein product: CASSSDRGHSPLHF.

The chain combines TRBV20-1 with TRBJ2-4; 7 bases line up with TRBD2. The CDR3 is made up of 15 amino acids. Germline V lookup: CDR1 DFQATT, CDR2 SNEGSKA (reference sequence). Trimming cost V 0 bases and J 7 bases; bases outside gene matches: 9. This CDR3 reads CSARDSVAGTNIQYF. As DNA, the CDR3 is TGCAGTGCTAGAGATTCGGTAGCGGGCACGAACATTCAGTACTTC.

The chain employs TRBV20-1 and TRBJ1-5; D is unclear. The V gene's germline CDR1 is DFQATT and CDR2 SNEGSKA (reference sequence). V was shortened by 5 bases and J by 5 bases, with 10 bases between the two germline ends. This CDR3 is 12 amino acids long. The chain's CDR3 is CSAASGDQPQHF. The CDR3 DNA is TGCAGTGCTGCTTCAGGAGATCAGCCCCAGCATTTT.

The chain uses TRBV6-6 and TRBJ2-7, with D maybe TRBD2 (6 bases). CDR1 and CDR2 from the germline V gene are MNHNY and SVGAGI (reference sequence). V was cut by 10 bases and J by 3 bases, with 19 bases left in between. The CDR3 consists of 14 residues. The chain's CDR3 is CAMSFPGLNYEQYF. CDR3 sequence (DNA): TGTGCCATGAGTTTCCCGGGACTCAACTACGAGCAGTACTTC.

The sample holds a few counts of this clonotype. Sequence at one end of the junction differs from germline and may be a read error. This chain uses TRBV11-2 with TRBJ2-7; D possibly corresponds to TRBD2 (7 bases). Germline V gene sequence: CDR1 SGHAT, CDR2 FQNNGV. This CDR3 is built from 15 residues. The DNA for the CDR3 is TGTGCCAGCAGCCTAGATCGGGGGGCACCCTACGAGCAGTACTTC. It yields the protein CASSLDRGAPYEQYF.

The CDR3 DNA reads TGTGCCAGCATTTCGATCAACCCAGGGGACCCCGGGGAGCTGTTTTTT. Residues: CASISINPGDPGELFF. The chain has TRBV28 and TRBJ2-2; D might be TRBD1 (6 bases). The V end lost 7 bases, the J end lost 6 bases, and 21 bases lay between the germline ends. This CDR3 is 16 amino acids long. CDR1 is MDHEN, CDR2 SYDVKM, per germline.

About this clonotype: The junction departs from germline at one end; a sequencing error may be responsible. This rearrangement joins TRBV11-2 to TRBJ1-1; 7 bases map to TRBD1. CDR1 and CDR2 (germline): SGHAT, FQNNGV. This CDR3 has 20 residues. CDR3 in DNA: TGTGCCAGTAGCTTGACAGGGTTGGGCCTTGGGGATGTATTGAACACTGAGGCTTTCTTT. Its protein is CASSLTGLGLGDVLNTEAFF.